The clone carrying this TCR beta chain was picked up a small number of times. The entry originates in a study of blood T cell repertoires in COVID-19. Turning to the study itself: The United States, Italy and Spain were the sources of the acute and convalescent COVID-19 samples.

Germline CDR1 is ENHRY and CDR2 is SYGVKD. V lost 6 bases to trimming and J lost 7 bases, with 9 bases between them. This CDR3 comprises 11 residues. Methods used by the authors: How many nucleated cells were present was estimated from reference gene primer amplification. The assay was immunoSEQ multiplex PCR, and TCRdb's table has in-frame clones only and misses some. That table gives V, J and clone size, and the DNA gave D and trimming. The table shows 200,000 or so clones, with 70% to 85% occurring only once. What was sequenced was peripheral blood. This clonotype was obtained from a human donor with acute or convalescent COVID-19. The donor label of this sample is uncertain. The chain recombines TRBV10-3 with TRBJ1-2; a weak D match, TRBD1 (6 bases). Written as DNA, the CDR3 is TGTGCCATCAGGACAGGCGCTGGCTACACCTTC. It encodes CAIRTGAGYTF.